The sequence of this T cell receptor beta chain was determined in a study of cytomegalovirus exposure and HLA in healthy donors. The CDR3 runs 16 residues. V gave up 5 bases and J gave up 4 bases; unmatched junction bases: 8. Germline V gene data show CDR1 as LNHDA and CDR2 as SQIVND (reference sequence). Primers included in the PCR were 60 Vbeta and 13 Jbeta primers. Profiling relied on immunoSEQ multiplex PCR, and the TCRdb table lists in-frame clones only, not all of them. The table lists 210,000 or so clones, approximately 84% of them singletons. Study-level results: Researchers catalogued some 160 TCR beta chains as cytomegalovirus-associated. Researchers reported in a later analysis that a missense DCLRE1C variant was tied to TCR beta V- and J-gene trimming.

Comment on this clone: Its antigen is not known.

V gene TRBV19 combines with J gene TRBJ1-1; 12 bases are a match to TRBD1. The TCR comes from a middle-aged woman in good health and CMV-seronegative. The sequencing input was PBMCs. This CDR3 is CASSPGTGGAGTEAFF. Here the CDR3 DNA reads TGTGCCAGTAGTCCCGGGACAGGGGGCGCCGGCACTGAAGCTTTCTTT.